This T cell receptor (beta chain) was obtained from a study of T-cell memory formation after mild COVID-19. Whole-study findings and limits: Memory sampled before infection contained some responding clones, suggesting cross-reactive memory joined.

As regards this clonotype: As yet, its antigen is unknown.

The CDR3 sequence is 14 residues long. Per germline, CDR1 LNHDA and CDR2 SQIVND (reference sequence). Germline trimming cut 6 bases from V and 4 bases from J; bases unmatched to any gene: 8. TCRdb reprocessed the 5' RACE reads via MiXCR and lists one record per CDR3 protein. In the table there are roughly 340,000 distinct CDR3 sequences, about 20% of which are singletons. V usage is TRBV19 and J usage is TRBJ2-5; 7 nucleotides match TRBD1. The sample consisted of PBMCs or a T cell subset sorted from them (not recorded which). This receptor was obtained from a man between 18 and 35 years old who had mild COVID-19 (a few samples of this study predate the infection). Cell type and time point are not known. CDR3 in DNA: TGTGCCAGTAGAACACAAGGGGGCTCAGAGACCCAGTACTTC. As protein: CASRTQGGSETQYF.